The 32 T cell receptor beta chains reported below all come from one sample, sequenced in a study of T cells in localized non-small cell lung cancer. Measured with immunoSEQ multiplex PCR; TCRdb has only the in-frame clones, and not every one. The data contain approximately 83,000 clones, more than 70% of them seen just once; the ten biggest clones take up about 20%. Here the sequenced sample was peripheral blood, taken before any cancer treatment. Receptor source: a woman aged 35-70 years with stage I squamous cell lung carcinoma.

This clone was detected only a few times. The V call is TRBV4-2, the J call TRBJ2-3; 12 nucleotides line up with TRBD2. Germline trimming cut 0 bases from V and 7 bases from J; bases unmatched to any gene: 8. The CDR3 loop spans 17 amino acids. In germline, CDR1 is LGHNA, CDR2 YNFKEQ. In DNA, the CDR3 is TGTGCCAGCAGCCAAGAGGGGCCTAGCGGGGGGGCGTATACGCAGTATTTT. This codes for CASSQEGPSGGAYTQYF.

To note about this clone: It is unclear where the CDR3 begins or ends on the DNA, so no DNA is shown, and the CDR3 is as TCRdb lists it. This chain joins TRBV19 and TRBJ1-4; the table's D gene call, TRBD1, was not cross checked with the DNA. Per germline, CDR1 LNHDA and CDR2 SQIVND (reference sequence). Counting both end residues, the CDR3 totals 14 amino acids. The CDR3 protein is CASTSDRANEKLFF.

Concerning this clone: The junction differs from germline at one of its ends, possibly a read error. The genes are TRBV7-7 and TRBJ2-5; D perhaps matches TRBD2 (7 bases). The CDR3 spans 15 residues. Germline CDR1 reads SSHAT; CDR2 reads FNYEAQ (reference sequence). The CDR3 DNA follows: TGTGCTAGCAGCTTAGGAAACGGGGGGCGGGAGACCCAGTACTTC. The encoded protein is CASSLGNGGRETQYF.

The V gene is TRBV10-1, the J gene TRBJ2-3; D may match TRBD1 or TRBD2 (5 bases each). The CDR3 loop spans 16 amino acids. CDR1 and CDR2 (germline): WNHNN, SYGVQD (reference sequence). V was pared by 3 bases and J by 4 bases, with 17 bases between. The CDR3 reads CASSDRDGDPPDTQYF. CDR3 bases: TGCGCCAGCAGTGATCGGGACGGCGATCCCCCAGATACGCAGTATTTT.

The count of this clone is one. The chain employs TRBV5-1 and TRBJ2-3, with 7 positions matching TRBD1. The CDR3 runs 14 residues. With V trimmed by 6 bases and J by 0 bases, 4 bases remained unmatched. Germline V gives CDR1 SGHRS, CDR2 YFSETQ. DNA for the CDR3: TGCGCCAGCAAAGGGGGCCTTAGCACAGATACGCAGTATTTT. Amino acid sequence: CASKGGLSTDTQYF.

This sequence joins TRBV7-2 and TRBJ2-1; D may be TRBD2 (7 bases). The CDR3 length is 15 residues. CDR1 is SGHTA and CDR2 is FQGNSA in the germline V gene. Deletions cut 6 bases from V and 6 bases from J, with 18 bases between. CDR3 region: CASRNRGAASNEQFF. CDR3 sequence (DNA): TGTGCCAGCAGAAATCGGGGGGCCGCCTCCAATGAGCAGTTCTTC.

The chain is built from TRBV30 and TRBJ2-1, with TRBD2 matching 8 bases. The germline gives CDR1 GTSNPN, CDR2 SVGIG (reference sequence). The CDR3 extends over 14 amino acids. Losses at the gene ends were 4 bases for V and 9 bases for J; bases not matched to a gene: 11. CDR3 coding DNA: TGTGCCTGGAATGGTGGTCGGCGGGGGGCTGAGCAGTTCTTC. Translated, it gives CAWNGGRRGAEQFF.

V and J are TRBV7-9 and TRBJ2-2; perhaps TRBD1 as D (7 bases). Trimming took 4 bases from V and 6 from J, leaving 15 bases between them. From germline, CDR1 is SEHNR and CDR2 FQNEAQ (reference sequence). The CDR3 extends over 15 amino acids. This CDR3 reads CASSSFRGRSGELFF. The CDR3 DNA is TGTGCCAGCAGCTCATTCAGGGGGAGGTCCGGGGAGCTGTTTTTT.

This clone was seen only once. The genes are TRBV2 and TRBJ1-1, with D possibly being TRBD1 (5 bases). CDR1 and CDR2 (germline): SNHLY, FYNNEI. The V gene lost 6 bases and the J gene lost 4 bases, with 15 bases spanning the gap. CDR3 size: 14 residues. CDR3 region: CASRKGGASTEAFF. The CDR3 bases are TGTGCCAGCAGGAAGGGAGGGGCGAGCACTGAAGCTTTCTTT.

V usage is TRBV7-9 and J usage is TRBJ1-1, with D unclear. V lost 0 bases and J 4 bases, leaving 9 bases between the germline ends. Looked up from germline, CDR1 is SEHNR and CDR2 is FQNEAQ (reference sequence). The CDR3 is 14 amino acids. The CDR3 DNA reads TGTGCCAGCAGCTTAGCGACGGTCGGCACTGAAGCTTTCTTT. It is translated as CASSLATVGTEAFF.

V and J are TRBV6-4 and TRBJ1-2; D is possibly TRBD1 (5 bases). Trimming removed 3 bases at V and 4 bases at J, with 12 bases between. The germline gives CDR1 MRHNA, CDR2 SNTAGT. This CDR3 has 14 residues. The CDR3 DNA is TGTGCCAGCAGTGAACGTCAGGGAGTCTATGGCTACACCTTC. Translated, it gives CASSERQGVYGYTF.

The chain couples TRBV7-8 to TRBJ2-7; TRBD1 aligns across 7 bases. Looked up from germline, CDR1 is SGHVS and CDR2 is FQNEAQ. The CDR3 length is 14 residues. Germline trimming cut 2 bases from V and 7 bases from J; bases unmatched to any gene: 8. Here the CDR3 reads CASSLIQGQREQYF. The CDR3 DNA follows: TGTGCCAGCAGCTTAATACAGGGGCAAAGGGAGCAGTACTTC.

The gene calls are TRBV5-8 and TRBJ2-1, with D tentatively TRBD1 or TRBD2 (5 bases each). This CDR3 is built from 15 residues. With 0 bases removed from V and 4 bases from J, the gap between germline ends came to 11 bases. The germline V gene encodes CDR1 SGHTS and CDR2 YDEGEE. The CDR3 is CASSLAGLSYNEQFF. The CDR3 nucleotides are TGTGCCAGCAGCTTGGCGGGGCTTTCGTACAATGAGCAGTTCTTC.

V is TRBV6-5 and J is TRBJ2-7; D might be TRBD1 or TRBD2, each matching 5 bases. Germline V gene data show CDR1 as MNHEY and CDR2 as SVGAGI. The CDR3 is made up of 16 amino acids. Trimming shortened V by 0 bases and J by 6 bases, and 18 bases separated the two germline ends. CDR3 coding DNA: TGTGCCAGCAGTTACTCAATCGGGACCCCAGCGAGCGAGCAGTACTTC. This sequence encodes CASSYSIGTPASEQYF.

The chain employs TRBV7-2 and TRBJ1-2, with D maybe TRBD1 (6 bases). Germline lookup yields CDR1 SGHTA and CDR2 FQGNSA. V was trimmed by 5 bases and J by 7 bases, leaving 14 bases between them. The CDR3 contains 13 residues. CDR3 residues: CASSASGDGGYTF. The CDR3 DNA follows: TGTGCCAGCAGCGCGTCAGGGGACGGTGGCTACACCTTC.

This clone was detected once. The rearrangement uses TRBV27 and TRBJ1-1; unclear D gene. This CDR3 region has 15 residues. The germline V and J ends were trimmed by 3 bases and 4 bases, with 15 bases remaining between them. Germline V lookup: CDR1 MNHEY, CDR2 SMNVEV (reference sequence). The CDR3 DNA is TGTGCCAGCAGTTTCTTACCCCGGAAGGGCACTGAAGCTTTCTTT. Translated, it gives CASSFLPRKGTEAFF.

By sample fraction, this clone is medium-sized (0.01 to 0.1%). V and J are TRBV7-8 and TRBJ1-3; D remains unclear. Trimming removed 1 base from V and 2 bases from J, with 6 bases in between. Germline V gene data show CDR1 as SGHVS and CDR2 as FQNEAQ. The length of the CDR3 is 14 residues. The CDR3 here is CASSLDSTGNTIYF. DNA of the CDR3: TGTGCCAGCAGCTTAGACAGCACTGGAAACACCATATATTTT. The full variable domain, completed using reference TRBV7-8 and TRBJ1-3, is GAGVSQSPRYKVAKRGQDVALRCDPISGHVSLFWYQQALGQGPEFLTYFQNEAQLDKSGLPSDRFFAERPEGSVSTLKIQRTQQEDSAVYLCASSLDSTGNTIYFGEGSWLTVV.

This clone was observed once. This chain connects TRBV10-3 to TRBJ1-5; no firm D call. V was pared by 0 bases and J by 0 bases, with 12 bases between. Germline CDR1 is ENHRY and CDR2 is SYGVKD. This CDR3 contains 17 residues. For the CDR3, the DNA is TGTGCCATCAGTGAGTCAAAGGCAGCTTATAGCAATCAGCCCCAGCATTTT. This encodes CAISESKAAYSNQPQHF.

The chain is built from TRBV4-2 and TRBJ2-1; TRBD1 aligns across 8 bases. The V gene end was trimmed by 4 bases and the J gene end by 4 bases; junction bases not matched to a gene: 6. Germline loops: CDR1 LGHNA, CDR2 YNFKEQ. The CDR3 has 15 residues. CDR3 region: CASSRTGTGYNEQFF. In DNA, the CDR3 is TGTGCCAGCAGCCGAACCGGGACAGGATACAATGAGCAGTTCTTC.

This clone came up once. The chain couples TRBV27 to TRBJ1-1; D possibly corresponds to TRBD1 (6 bases). The CDR3 length is 14 residues. CDR1 MNHEY and CDR2 SMNVEV come from the germline V gene (reference sequence). Between the trimmed V and J ends, which lost 3 bases and 6 bases, there was a span of 14 bases. The CDR3 nucleotides are TGTGCCAGCAGTTTCAAGGGGGGGTCAGCTGAAGCTTTCTTT. It encodes CASSFKGGSAEAFF.

The rearrangement uses TRBV30 and TRBJ2-4; D may be TRBD1 (6 bases). In germline, CDR1 is GTSNPN, CDR2 SVGIG (reference sequence). Trimming cost V 2 bases and J 6 bases, with 8 bases left between them. CDR3 length: 12 amino acids. The CDR3 spells CAWSMDRNIQYF. The CDR3, as DNA: TGTGCCTGGAGTATGGACAGAAACATTCAGTACTTC.

The V and J genes are TRBV6-1 and TRBJ1-5; D possibly corresponds to TRBD1 (6 bases). The V gene's germline CDR1 is MNHNS and CDR2 SASEGT. V was shortened by 8 bases and J by 0 bases, with 14 bases between the two germline ends. The CDR3 runs 15 residues. CDR3 DNA sequence: TGTGCCAGCGCCCGAGGGGGGAATAGCAATCAGCCCCAGCATTTT. This encodes CASARGGNSNQPQHF.

The chain recombines TRBV15 with TRBJ2-1; 8 positions match TRBD2. Trimming removed 3 bases from V and 9 bases from J; junction bases left unmatched: 13. There are 16 residues in the CDR3. Germline V gives CDR1 LNHNV, CDR2 YYDKDF (reference sequence). The CDR3 DNA reads as TGTGCCACCAGCAGTAATGCGGGGGGCGCCCCTAGTGAGCAGTTCTTC. Amino acids: CATSSNAGGAPSEQFF.

The CDR3 DNA is TGTGCCAGCAGCCCGGGGGACCCCAGGGGCCGTACGGAAGGCTACACCTTC. Amino acid sequence: CASSPGDPRGRTEGYTF. V gene TRBV5-4 combines with J gene TRBJ1-2; D might be TRBD1 (6 bases). Germline CDR1 reads SGHNT; CDR2 reads YYREEE (reference sequence). CDR3 length: 17 amino acids. V was pared by 4 bases and J by 8 bases, with 27 bases between.

V usage is TRBV7-9 and J usage is TRBJ2-2; 11 nucleotides line up with TRBD2. V dropped 6 bases and J dropped 4; count of bases not matched to a gene: 7. Germline V CDR1 and CDR2: SEHNR, FQNEAQ (reference sequence). CDR3 size: 16 residues. The CDR3 nucleotides are TGTGCCAGCAGACCACGACTAGCGGGGATCACCGGGGAGCTGTTTTTT. It codes for CASRPRLAGITGELFF.

The chain has TRBV5-1 and TRBJ2-2, with D possibly being TRBD1 (7 bases). Germline CDR1 and CDR2: SGHRS and YFSETQ. V shed 4 bases and J shed 3 bases, with 13 bases lying between them. The CDR3 consists of 15 residues. The CDR3 nucleotides are TGCGCCAGCAGCCCGGAGGGGGCCCACACCGGGGAGCTGTTTTTT. The encoded protein is CASSPEGAHTGELFF.

The gene calls are TRBV10-3 and TRBJ2-3; TRBD1 matches at 9 bases. V shed 6 bases, J shed 7 bases, and the junction held 8 bases outside the gene matches. This CDR3 has 14 residues. From germline, CDR1 is ENHRY and CDR2 SYGVKD. This CDR3 reads CAISGDRVVNTQYF. DNA for the CDR3: TGTGCCATCAGCGGGGACAGGGTTGTAAATACGCAGTATTTT.

The V and J genes are TRBV19 and TRBJ2-2; 7 nucleotides line up with TRBD1. Trimming took 7 bases from V and 4 from J; bases not matched to a gene: 6. The CDR3 spans 14 residues. Per the germline V gene, CDR1 is LNHDA and CDR2 is SQIVND (reference sequence). CDR3 nucleotides: TGTGCCAGTATCCAAGGGGGCGGCACCGGGGAGCTGTTTTTT. Translating gives CASIQGGGTGELFF.

V gene TRBV4-1 combines with J gene TRBJ2-3; TRBD2 matches at 11 bases. The length of the CDR3 is 16 residues. Germline V gives CDR1 MGHRA, CDR2 YSYEKL. V lost 2 bases to trimming and J lost 4 bases; unmatched junction nucleotides: 5. The CDR3 loop is CASSQISSGGSDTQYF. DNA for the CDR3: TGCGCCAGCAGCCAAATCTCTAGCGGGGGGTCAGATACGCAGTATTTT.

The chain employs TRBV6-6 and TRBJ1-2, with a tentative D call TRBD1 (6 bases). CDR1 and CDR2 (germline): MNHNY, SVGAGI (reference sequence). V was cut by 0 bases and J by 1 base, with 9 bases left in between. The CDR3 is 15 amino acids. The CDR3 DNA reads as TGTGCCAGCAGTTACTCGGGGGCAGGTAACTATGGCTACACCTTC. Translating gives CASSYSGAGNYGYTF.

The rearrangement joins TRBV5-1 to TRBJ1-4; 10 nucleotides line up with TRBD1. Germline trimming cut 4 bases from V and 14 bases from J; bases unmatched to any gene: 17. The CDR3 loop spans 16 amino acids. Germline CDR1 and CDR2: SGHRS and YFSETQ. This CDR3 reads CASSPQTGTGAPFLFF. The CDR3 DNA follows: TGCGCCAGCAGCCCGCAGACCGGGACAGGGGCCCCGTTCCTGTTTTTT. Variable domain in full (rest from reference TRBV5-1 and TRBJ1-4): KAGVTQTPRYLIKTRGQQVTLSCSPISGHRSVSWYQQTPGQGLQFLFEYFSETQRNKGNFPGRFSGRQFSNSRSEMNVSTLELGDSALYLCASSPQTGTGAPFLFFGSGTQLSVL.

This chain joins TRBV9 and TRBJ1-6; possible D gene TRBD1, 5 bases. The germline V gene has CDR1 SGDLS and CDR2 YYNGEE. The CDR3 loop spans 14 amino acids. The ends were cut back, 0 bases at V and 8 bases at J, with 9 bases in the middle. Written as DNA, the CDR3 is TGTGCCAGCAGCGTAGGAGGGGACCATTCACCCCTCCACTTT. Amino acid sequence: CASSVGGDHSPLHF.